This TCR beta chain was found in a study of blood T cell repertoires in COVID-19. Study in general: Specimens from acute and convalescent COVID-19 originated in the United States, Italy and Spain.

The germline CDR1 and CDR2 sequences are LNHDA and SQIVND (reference sequence). The CDR3 contains 14 residues. The ends were cut back, 8 bases at V and 1 base at J, with 11 bases in the middle. Data came from immunoSEQ multiplex PCR; TCRdb stores just in-frame clones and leaves some out. Of about 220,000 clones in the sample, approximately 77% were seen once. The sequenced material came from peripheral blood. The clonotype originates from a woman of 80 years or more with acute or convalescent COVID-19. This chain connects TRBV19 to TRBJ2-2; D perhaps matches TRBD1 (6 bases). In DNA, the CDR3 is TGTGCCAGTCGTACAGGGAAGAACACCGGGGAGCTGTTTTTT. It specifies CASRTGKNTGELFF.